This T cell receptor (beta chain) was found in a study of regulatory T cells in long-lasting Graves disease. Documented time point: newly diagnosed GD, antithyroid drugs for less than 3 months. RNA isolated from PBMCs was used to make the TCR library. Germline trimming cut 1 base from V and 0 bases from J; bases unmatched to any gene: 17. Per germline, CDR1 SEHNR and CDR2 FQNEAQ (reference sequence). CDR3 length: 22 residues. Construction of the TCR beta libraries employed iRepertoire HTBI primers in conjunction with Arm-PCR of CDR3 regions. MiXCR was run by TCRdb on the multiplex PCR reads, yielding one entry per CDR3 protein. The table records under 800,000 distinct CDR3 sequences, approximately 15% of them present only once. This sample was also put to use in a study of T cells in Graves' hyperthyroidism and ophthalmopathy. From that second work: Peripheral blood also featured most of the thyroid clonotypes expanded above 0.001.

The V call is TRBV7-9, the J call TRBJ2-3; 12 bases align to TRBD2. The sequences come from peripheral blood mononuclear cells (PBMCs), collected at new diagnosis, from a patient treated with antithyroid drugs. The receptor was derived from a woman in her thirties with Graves disease. CDR3 coding DNA: TGTGCCAGCAGCTTAGGTGTACTGTGGACTAGCGGGACGAAAACTAGCACAGATACGCAGTATTTT. Its translation: CASSLGVLWTSGTKTSTDTQYF.